In its sample, the clone carrying this T cell receptor (beta chain) was seen a few times. Using its own MiXCR run on the PCR reads, TCRdb lists one record per CDR3 protein. This sample has under 600,000 distinct CDR3 sequences, with about 22% found just once. Trimming left V 0 bases short and J 6 bases short, with 19 bases between. Germline CDR1 is DFQATT and CDR2 is SNEGSKA (reference sequence). CDR3 length: 16 residues. This sample stems from a study of molecular identifiers for immune sequencing clone quantification. The V call is TRBV20-1, the J call TRBJ2-3; no firm D call. This TCR was sampled from a human donor in good health. Some libraries in this study had Jurkat cell RNA spiked in. Specimen: naive CD8+ T cells from blood, with Jurkat cell RNA spiked in. Subset here: FACS-sorted CD8+CD4-CCR7+CD45RA+ naive T cells. The CDR3 sequence: CSARDYFSFDADTQYF. CDR3 bases: TGCAGTGCTAGAGATTATTTCAGTTTTGATGCCGATACGCAGTATTTT.